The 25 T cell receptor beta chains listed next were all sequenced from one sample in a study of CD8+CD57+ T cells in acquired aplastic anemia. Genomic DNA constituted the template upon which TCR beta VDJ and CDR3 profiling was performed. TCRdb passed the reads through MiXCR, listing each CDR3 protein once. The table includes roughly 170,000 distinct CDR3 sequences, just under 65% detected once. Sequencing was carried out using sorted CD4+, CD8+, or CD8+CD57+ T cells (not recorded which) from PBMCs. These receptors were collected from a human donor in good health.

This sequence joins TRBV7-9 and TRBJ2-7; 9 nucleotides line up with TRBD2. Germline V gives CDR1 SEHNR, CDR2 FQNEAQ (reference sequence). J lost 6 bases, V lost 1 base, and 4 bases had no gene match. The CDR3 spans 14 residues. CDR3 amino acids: CASSLDQTSGEQYF. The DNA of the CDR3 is TGTGCCAGCAGCTTAGACCAGACTAGCGGCGAGCAGTACTTC.

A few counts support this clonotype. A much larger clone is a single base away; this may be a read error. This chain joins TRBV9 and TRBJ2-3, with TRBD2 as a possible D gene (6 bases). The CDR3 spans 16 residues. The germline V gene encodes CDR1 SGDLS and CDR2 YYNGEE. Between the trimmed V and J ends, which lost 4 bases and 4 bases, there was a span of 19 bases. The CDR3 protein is CASSNPRIAVSDTQYF. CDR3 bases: TGTGCCAGCAGCAACCCCAGGATAGCGGTGTCAGATACGCAGTATTTT.

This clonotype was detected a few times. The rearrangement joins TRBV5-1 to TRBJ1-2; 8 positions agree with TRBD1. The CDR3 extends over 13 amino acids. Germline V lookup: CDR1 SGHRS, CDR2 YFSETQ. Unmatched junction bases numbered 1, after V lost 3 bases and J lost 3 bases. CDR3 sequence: CASSSQGDYGYTF. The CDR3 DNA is TGCGCCAGCAGCTCACAGGGGGACTATGGCTACACCTTC. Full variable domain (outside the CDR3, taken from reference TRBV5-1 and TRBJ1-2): KAGVTQTPRYLIKTRGQQVTLSCSPISGHRSVSWYQQTPGQGLQFLFEYFSETQRNKGNFPGRFSGRQFSNSRSEMNVSTLELGDSALYLCASSSQGDYGYTFGSGTRLTVV.

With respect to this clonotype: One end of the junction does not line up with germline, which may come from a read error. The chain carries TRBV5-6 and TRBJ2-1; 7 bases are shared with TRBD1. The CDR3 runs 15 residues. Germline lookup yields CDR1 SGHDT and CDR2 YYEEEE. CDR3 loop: CASSQYAGQEVEQFF. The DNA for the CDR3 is TGCGCCAGCAGCCAATACGCAGGACAGGAGGTTGAGCAGTTCTTC.

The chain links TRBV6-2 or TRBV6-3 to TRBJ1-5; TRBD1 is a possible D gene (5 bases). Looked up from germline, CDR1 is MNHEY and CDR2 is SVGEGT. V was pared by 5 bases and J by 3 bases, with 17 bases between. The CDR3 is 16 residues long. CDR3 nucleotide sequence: TGTGCCAGCAGTCGTACTTCGGGACGGGTCAATCAGCCCCAGCATTTT. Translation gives CASSRTSGRVNQPQHF.

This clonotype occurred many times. The CDR3 nucleotides are TGTGCCTGGAGCGGACAGGGTGTGTCGGAGCCCCAGCATTTT. Protein sequence: CAWSGQGVSEPQHF. The chain couples TRBV30 to TRBJ1-5, with 8 nucleotides matching TRBD1. The CDR3 covers 14 residues. With 3 bases clipped from V and 8 bases from J, the junction kept 9 bases outside the gene matches. The germline CDR1 and CDR2 sequences are GTSNPN and SVGIG (reference sequence).

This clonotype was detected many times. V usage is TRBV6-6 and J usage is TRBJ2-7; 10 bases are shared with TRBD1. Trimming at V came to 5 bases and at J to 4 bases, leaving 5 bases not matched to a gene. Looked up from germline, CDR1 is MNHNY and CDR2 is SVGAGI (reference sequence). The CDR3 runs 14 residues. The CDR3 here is CASSLTGGRYEQYF. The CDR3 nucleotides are TGTGCCAGCAGTCTGACAGGGGGCAGGTACGAGCAGTACTTC.

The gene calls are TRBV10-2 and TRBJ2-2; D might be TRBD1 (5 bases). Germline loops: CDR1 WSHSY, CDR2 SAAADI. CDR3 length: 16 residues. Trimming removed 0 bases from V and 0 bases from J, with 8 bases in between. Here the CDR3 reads CASSESRGPNTGELFF. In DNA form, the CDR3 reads TGCGCCAGCAGTGAGTCTAGGGGCCCGAACACCGGGGAGCTGTTTTTT.

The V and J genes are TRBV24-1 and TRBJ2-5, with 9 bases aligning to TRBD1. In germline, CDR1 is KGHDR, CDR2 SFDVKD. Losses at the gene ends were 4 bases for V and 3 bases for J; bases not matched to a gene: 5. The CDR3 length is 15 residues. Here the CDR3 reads CATSDPTGGKETQYF. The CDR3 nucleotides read TGTGCCACCAGTGACCCGACAGGGGGGAAAGAGACCCAGTACTTC.

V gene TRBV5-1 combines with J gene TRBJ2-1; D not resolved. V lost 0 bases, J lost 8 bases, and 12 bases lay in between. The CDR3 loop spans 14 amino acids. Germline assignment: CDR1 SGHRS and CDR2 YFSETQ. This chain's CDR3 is CASSLASSSDEQFF. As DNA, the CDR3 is TGCGCCAGCAGCTTGGCCAGTTCCTCCGATGAGCAGTTCTTC.

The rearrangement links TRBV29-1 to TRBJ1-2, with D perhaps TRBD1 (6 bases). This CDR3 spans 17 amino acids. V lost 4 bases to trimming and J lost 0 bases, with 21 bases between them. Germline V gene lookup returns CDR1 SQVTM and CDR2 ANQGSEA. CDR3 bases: TGCAGCGTTGTAACGGGAACAGGGACCGAAGCTAACTATGGCTACACCTTC. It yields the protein CSVVTGTGTEANYGYTF.

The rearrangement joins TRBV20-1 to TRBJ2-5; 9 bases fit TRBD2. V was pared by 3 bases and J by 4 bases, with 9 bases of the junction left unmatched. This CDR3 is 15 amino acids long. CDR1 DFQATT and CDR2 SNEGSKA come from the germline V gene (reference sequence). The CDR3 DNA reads TGCAGTGCTAGTTCCCTGCGGGGGGGGGGAGAGACCCAGTACTTC. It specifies CSASSLRGGGETQYF.

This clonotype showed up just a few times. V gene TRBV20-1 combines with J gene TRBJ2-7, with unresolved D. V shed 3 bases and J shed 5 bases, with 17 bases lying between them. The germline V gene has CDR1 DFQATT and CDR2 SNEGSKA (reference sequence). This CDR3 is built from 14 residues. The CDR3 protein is CSASLIMGSHEQYF. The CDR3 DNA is TGCAGTGCTAGCCTTATAATGGGATCTCACGAGCAGTACTTC.

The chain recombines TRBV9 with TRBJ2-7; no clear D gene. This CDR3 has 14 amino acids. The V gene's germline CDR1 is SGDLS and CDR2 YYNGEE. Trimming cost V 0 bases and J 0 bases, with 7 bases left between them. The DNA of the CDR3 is TGTGCCAGCAGCGTAGGAGTCCTCTCCTACGAGCAGTACTTC. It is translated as CASSVGVLSYEQYF.

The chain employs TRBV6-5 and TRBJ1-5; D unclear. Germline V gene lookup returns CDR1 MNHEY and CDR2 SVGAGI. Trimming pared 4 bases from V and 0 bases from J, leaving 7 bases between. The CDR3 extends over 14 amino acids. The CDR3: CASSSKGSNQPQHF. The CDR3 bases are TGTGCCAGCAGTTCCAAGGGTAGCAATCAGCCCCAGCATTTT.

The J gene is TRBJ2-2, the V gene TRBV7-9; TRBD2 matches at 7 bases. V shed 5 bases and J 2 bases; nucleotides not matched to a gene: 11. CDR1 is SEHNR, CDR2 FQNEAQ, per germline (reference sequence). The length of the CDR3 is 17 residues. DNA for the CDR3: TGTGCCAGCAGCCCAGAGGGTAGCGGGTTCAACACCGGGGAGCTGTTTTTT. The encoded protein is CASSPEGSGFNTGELFF.

The CDR3 spells CASSTQGSQPQHF. DNA for the CDR3: TGTGCCAGCAGCACGCAGGGGTCTCAGCCCCAGCATTTT. The chain combines TRBV7-9 with TRBJ1-5; weak D call: TRBD1 (6 bases). CDR1 is SEHNR and CDR2 is FQNEAQ in the germline V gene (reference sequence). Trimming stripped 5 bases from V and 6 bases from J, with 11 bases between. The CDR3 is 13 amino acids.

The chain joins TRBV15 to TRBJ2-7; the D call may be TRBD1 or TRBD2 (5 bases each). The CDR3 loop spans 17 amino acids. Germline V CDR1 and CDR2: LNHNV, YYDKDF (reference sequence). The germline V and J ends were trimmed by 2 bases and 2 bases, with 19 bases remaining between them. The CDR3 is CATSRNWGTDGTYEQYF. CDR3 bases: TGTGCCACCAGCAGAAATTGGGGGACGGATGGGACCTACGAGCAGTACTTC.

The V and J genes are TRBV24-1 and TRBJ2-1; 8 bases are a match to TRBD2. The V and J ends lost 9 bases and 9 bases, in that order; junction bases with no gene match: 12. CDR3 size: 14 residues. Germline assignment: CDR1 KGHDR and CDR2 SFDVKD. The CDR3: CATESGGVLGEQFF. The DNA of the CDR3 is TGTGCCACCGAATCCGGGGGGGTACTGGGTGAGCAGTTCTTC.

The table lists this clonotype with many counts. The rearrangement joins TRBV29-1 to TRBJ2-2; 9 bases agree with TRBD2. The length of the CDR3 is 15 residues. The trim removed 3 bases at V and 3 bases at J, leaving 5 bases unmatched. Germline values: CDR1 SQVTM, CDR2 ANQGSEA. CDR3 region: CSVDSGRGDTGELFF. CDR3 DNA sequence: TGCAGCGTTGATAGCGGGAGAGGGGACACCGGGGAGCTGTTTTTT.

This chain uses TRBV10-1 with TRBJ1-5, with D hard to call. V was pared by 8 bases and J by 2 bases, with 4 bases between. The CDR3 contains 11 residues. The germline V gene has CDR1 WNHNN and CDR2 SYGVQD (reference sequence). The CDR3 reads CASQCNQPQHF. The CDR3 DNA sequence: TGCGCCAGCCAATGCAATCAGCCCCAGCATTTT.

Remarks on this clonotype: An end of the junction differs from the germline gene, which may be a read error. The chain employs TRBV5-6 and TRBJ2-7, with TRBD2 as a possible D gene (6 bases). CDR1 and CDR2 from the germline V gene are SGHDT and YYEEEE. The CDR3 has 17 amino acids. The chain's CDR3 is CASSQDPPGLPSYEQYF. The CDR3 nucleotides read TGCGCCAGCAGCCAAGACCCCCCGGGACTTCCGTCCTACGAGCAGTACTTC.

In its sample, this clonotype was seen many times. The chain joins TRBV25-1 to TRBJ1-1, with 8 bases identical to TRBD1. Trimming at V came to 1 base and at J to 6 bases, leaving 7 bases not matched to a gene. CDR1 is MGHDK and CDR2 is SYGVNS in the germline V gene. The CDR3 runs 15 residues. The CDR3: CASSESGGGRPEAFF. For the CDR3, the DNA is TGTGCCAGCAGTGAATCAGGGGGCGGACGCCCTGAAGCTTTCTTT.

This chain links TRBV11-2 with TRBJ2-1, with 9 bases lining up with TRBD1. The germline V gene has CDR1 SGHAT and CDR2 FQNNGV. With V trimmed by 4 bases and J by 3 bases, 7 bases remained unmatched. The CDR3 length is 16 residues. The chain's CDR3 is CASSSGTGSRYNEQFF. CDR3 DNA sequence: TGTGCCAGCAGCTCAGGGACAGGGAGTCGCTACAATGAGCAGTTCTTC.

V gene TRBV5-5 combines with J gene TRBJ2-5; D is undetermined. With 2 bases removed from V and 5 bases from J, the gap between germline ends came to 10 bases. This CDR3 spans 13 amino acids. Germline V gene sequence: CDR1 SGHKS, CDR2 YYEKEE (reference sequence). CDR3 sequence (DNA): TGTGCCAGCAGCTTAGAGAGGTGGGAGACCCAGTACTTC. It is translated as CASSLERWETQYF.